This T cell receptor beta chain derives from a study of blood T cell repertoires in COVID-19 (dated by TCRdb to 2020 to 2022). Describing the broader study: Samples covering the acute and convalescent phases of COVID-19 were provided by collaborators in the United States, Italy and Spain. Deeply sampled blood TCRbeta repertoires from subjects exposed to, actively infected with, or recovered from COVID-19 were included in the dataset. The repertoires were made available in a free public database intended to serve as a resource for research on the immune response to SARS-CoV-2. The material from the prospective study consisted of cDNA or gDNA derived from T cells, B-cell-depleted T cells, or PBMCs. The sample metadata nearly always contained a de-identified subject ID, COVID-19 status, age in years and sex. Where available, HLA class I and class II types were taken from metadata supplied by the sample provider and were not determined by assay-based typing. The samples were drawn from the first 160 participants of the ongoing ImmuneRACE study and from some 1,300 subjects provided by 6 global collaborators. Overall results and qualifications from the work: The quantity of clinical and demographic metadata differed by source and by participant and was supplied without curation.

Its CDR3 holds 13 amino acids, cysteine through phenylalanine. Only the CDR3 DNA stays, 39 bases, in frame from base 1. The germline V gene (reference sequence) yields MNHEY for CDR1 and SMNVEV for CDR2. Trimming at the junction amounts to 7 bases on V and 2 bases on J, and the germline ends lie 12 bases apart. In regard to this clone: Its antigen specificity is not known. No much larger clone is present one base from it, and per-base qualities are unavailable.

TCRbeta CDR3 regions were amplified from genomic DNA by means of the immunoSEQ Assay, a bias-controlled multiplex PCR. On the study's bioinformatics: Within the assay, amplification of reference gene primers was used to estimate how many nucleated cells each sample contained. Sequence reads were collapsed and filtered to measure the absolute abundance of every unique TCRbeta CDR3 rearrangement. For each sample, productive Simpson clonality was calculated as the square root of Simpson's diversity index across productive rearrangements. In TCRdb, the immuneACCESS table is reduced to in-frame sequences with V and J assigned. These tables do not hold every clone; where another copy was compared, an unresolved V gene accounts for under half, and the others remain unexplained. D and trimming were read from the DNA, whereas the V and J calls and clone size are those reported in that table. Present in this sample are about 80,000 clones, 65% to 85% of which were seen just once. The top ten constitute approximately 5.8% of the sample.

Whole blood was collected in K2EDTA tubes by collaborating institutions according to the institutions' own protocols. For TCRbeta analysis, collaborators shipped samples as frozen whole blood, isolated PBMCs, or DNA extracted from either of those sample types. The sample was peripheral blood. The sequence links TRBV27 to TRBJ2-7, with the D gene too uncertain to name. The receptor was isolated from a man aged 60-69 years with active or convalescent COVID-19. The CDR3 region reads CASIPRLTYEQYF. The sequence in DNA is TGTGCCAGCATTCCGCGTCTGACCTACGAGCAGTACTTC.